The 20 T cell receptor beta chains presented below share a single source sample, sequenced in a study of response to subunit inactivated influenza vaccine. TCRdb re-analysed the RT-PCR reads in MiXCR, keeping a single row per CDR3 protein. Of roughly 790,000 distinct CDR3 sequences in the sample, around 21% were seen once. The sequenced sample was PBMCs from blood, obtained roughly 5 days after vaccination. The receptors here all came from a man in his forties or fifties who received an inactivated influenza vaccine.

This clonotype came up many times. The V gene is TRBV20-1, the J gene TRBJ2-3, with 8 bases fitting TRBD2. Germline loops: CDR1 DFQATT, CDR2 SNEGSKA (reference sequence). With V trimmed by 0 bases and J by 4 bases, 3 bases remained unmatched. This CDR3 is built from 14 residues. Here the CDR3 DNA reads TGCAGTGCTAGAGATAGCGGGATAGCAGATACGCAGTATTTT. Protein: CSARDSGIADTQYF.

The chain has TRBV5-1 and TRBJ2-1; a possible D gene is TRBD2 (6 bases). This CDR3 is built from 15 residues. The V gene's germline CDR1 is SGHRS and CDR2 YFSETQ. Between the trimmed V and J ends, which lost 0 bases and 9 bases, there was a span of 16 bases. The CDR3 protein is CASSLGGALTGEQFF. The CDR3 region has the DNA TGCGCCAGCAGCTTGGGCGGGGCCCTTACGGGTGAGCAGTTCTTC. Full variable domain (rest looked up from reference TRBV5-1 and TRBJ2-1): KAGVTQTPRYLIKTRGQQVTLSCSPISGHRSVSWYQQTPGQGLQFLFEYFSETQRNKGNFPGRFSGRQFSNSRSEMNVSTLELGDSALYLCASSLGGALTGEQFFGPGTRLTVL.

The chain is built from TRBV7-9 and TRBJ2-3, with 12 bases identical to TRBD2. The trim removed 7 bases at V and 4 bases at J, leaving 9 bases unmatched. The CDR3 consists of 16 residues. The germline CDR1 and CDR2 sequences are SEHNR and FQNEAQ (reference sequence). The CDR3 loop reads CASNPSGRVAADTQYF. CDR3 coding DNA: TGTGCCAGCAACCCTAGCGGGAGGGTGGCCGCAGATACGCAGTATTTT.

This clonotype was seen ten or more times. The chain is built from TRBV7-9 and TRBJ2-2; D gene ambiguous. The V and J ends lost 4 bases and 3 bases respectively, with 9 bases between them. Germline lookup yields CDR1 SEHNR and CDR2 FQNEAQ (reference sequence). This CDR3 is 14 amino acids long. CDR3 in amino acids: CASSSLRHTGELFF. The CDR3, as DNA: TGTGCCAGCAGCTCATTAAGACACACCGGGGAGCTGTTTTTT.

This clonotype was seen only a few times. The chain joins TRBV12-3 or TRBV12-4 to TRBJ2-3; D not certain. The CDR3 is made up of 14 amino acids. V dropped 6 bases and J dropped 2 bases, with 12 bases sitting between them. This CDR3 is CASSPGPTTDTQYF. DNA of the CDR3: TGTGCCAGCAGCCCTGGGCCCACCACAGATACGCAGTATTTT.

This clonotype showed up just a few times. The rearrangement uses TRBV7-8 and TRBJ1-1; a possible D gene is TRBD1 (6 bases). The CDR3 runs to 13 residues. CDR1 and CDR2 (germline): SGHVS, FQNEAQ. Trimming removed 5 bases at V and 2 bases at J, with 9 bases between. CDR3 sequence: CASSAGHNTEAFF. The CDR3 region has the DNA TGTGCCAGCAGCGCGGGACACAACACTGAAGCTTTCTTT.

This clonotype showed up just once. It may be a read error: a sequence one base away is much more abundant. This chain connects TRBV29-1 to TRBJ1-1; the D gene is possibly TRBD1 (5 bases). Germline CDR1 reads SQVTM; CDR2 reads ANQGSEA. The CDR3 loop spans 13 amino acids. The ends were cut back, 8 bases at V and 0 bases at J, with 13 bases in the middle. DNA of the CDR3: TGCAGCATTGGTGTAGGGGTGAACACTGAAGCTTTCTTT. It codes for CSIGVGVNTEAFF.

This clonotype has a handful of counts. This chain joins TRBV5-1 and TRBJ2-5; no firm D call. Per the germline V gene, CDR1 is SGHRS and CDR2 is YFSETQ. Trimming cost V 1 base and J 5 bases, with 12 bases left between them. The CDR3 extends over 14 amino acids. Here the CDR3 reads CASSLLGSLETQYF. DNA of the CDR3: TGCGCCAGCAGCTTGTTAGGGTCGCTCGAGACCCAGTACTTC.

This clonotype was seen only a few times. This rearrangement joins TRBV12-3 or TRBV12-4 to TRBJ2-2; D gene ambiguous. The CDR3 spans 14 residues. Deletions cut 3 bases from V and 4 bases from J, with 9 bases between. The CDR3 DNA sequence: TGTGCCAGCAGTTTCGCCCGGGTCACCGGGGAGCTGTTTTTT. Its protein is CASSFARVTGELFF.

The J gene is TRBJ1-2, the V gene TRBV4-1, with 7 nucleotides matching TRBD1. CDR1 is MGHRA and CDR2 is YSYEKL in the germline V gene. The junction had 5 bases not matched to a gene; V was cut back by 0 bases and J by 4 bases. This CDR3 comprises 15 residues. CDR3 nucleotides: TGCGCCAGCAGCCAAGATTGGAACAGGGGCTATGGCTACACCTTC. Translation: CASSQDWNRGYGYTF.

This clonotype is a singleton in its sample. The V call is TRBV24-1, the J call TRBJ2-5; 11 nucleotides align to TRBD1. This CDR3 spans 16 amino acids. Trimming removed 4 bases from V and 1 base from J; junction bases left unmatched: 4. CDR1 is KGHDR and CDR2 is SFDVKD in the germline V gene. The CDR3 DNA is TGTGCCACCAGTGAAGGGACAGGGGGTCCCCAAGAGACCCAGTACTTC. This codes for CATSEGTGGPQETQYF.

V is TRBV4-3 and J is TRBJ2-7; D is unclear. The CDR3 covers 15 residues. Trimming took 0 bases from V and 0 from J, leaving 9 bases between them. Germline-derived CDR1 and CDR2 are LGHNA and YSLEER. CDR3 sequence (DNA): TGCGCCAGCAGCCAAGATTTGAGGAGCTCCTACGAGCAGTACTTC. It encodes CASSQDLRSSYEQYF.

J is TRBJ1-2 and V is TRBV10-3; D not certain. Trimming stripped 0 bases from V and 0 bases from J, with 8 bases between. Germline V gene lookup returns CDR1 ENHRY and CDR2 SYGVKD. The CDR3 is 15 amino acids. In DNA form, the CDR3 reads TGTGCCATCAGTGAGTCGTTGCGAGCTAACTATGGCTACACCTTC. Its protein product is CAISESLRANYGYTF.

This chain connects TRBV12-3 or TRBV12-4 to TRBJ1-4; 9 bases map to TRBD1. V shed 5 bases, J shed 7 bases, and the junction held 11 bases outside the gene matches. The CDR3 covers 16 residues. CDR3 amino acids: CASSAYPGQGGEKLFF. The CDR3 DNA sequence: TGTGCCAGCAGTGCATATCCGGGACAGGGAGGTGAAAAACTGTTTTTT.

This chain joins TRBV6-1 and TRBJ2-5; D is unclear. Germline CDR1 reads MNHNS; CDR2 reads SASEGT. The CDR3 spans 15 residues. Trimming cost V 2 bases and J 0 bases, with 10 bases left between them. The CDR3 nucleotides are TGTGCCAGCAGTGAACTTTCGTCCTACCAAGAGACCCAGTACTTC. Encoded protein: CASSELSSYQETQYF.

The rearrangement links TRBV20-1 to TRBJ2-1, with 12 bases that match TRBD2. CDR1 DFQATT and CDR2 SNEGSKA come from the germline V gene (reference sequence). This CDR3 has 15 residues. With V trimmed by 3 bases and J by 7 bases, 7 bases remained unmatched. The CDR3 bases are TGCAGTGCTAGGGATACTAGCGGGGGGAGGAATGAGCAGTTCTTC. Its translation: CSARDTSGGRNEQFF.

This chain connects TRBV6-2 or TRBV6-3 to TRBJ1-2; D gene ambiguous. Germline V CDR1 and CDR2: MNHEY, SVGEGT. There are 15 residues in the CDR3. V dropped 6 bases and J dropped 3 bases, with 17 bases sitting between them. The CDR3 spells CASSYLQVEDYGYTF. Written as DNA, the CDR3 is TGTGCCAGCAGCTACCTCCAGGTCGAGGACTATGGCTACACCTTC.

As concerns this clonotype: The CDR3 carries no conserved terminal phenylalanine or tryptophan, so it likely arises from a read error. No DNA is shown, since the ends of the CDR3 on it are uncertain; the CDR3 is the one TCRdb lists. J is TRBJ2-7 and V is TRBV6-1; the table's D call TRBD2 went unverified against the DNA. Per germline, CDR1 MNHNS and CDR2 SASEGT. The CDR3 is 11 residues long, ends included. CDR3 in amino acids: CASSEPTLVML.

This clonotype appeared a few times. The gene calls are TRBV27 and TRBJ2-1; 9 bases match TRBD2. Germline lookup yields CDR1 MNHEY and CDR2 SMNVEV (reference sequence). Germline trimming cut 7 bases from V and 4 bases from J; bases unmatched to any gene: 14. The CDR3 is 17 residues long. The CDR3 reads CASTLSISGRRYNEQFF. The DNA for the CDR3 is TGTGCCAGCACCTTATCCATAAGCGGGAGGCGGTACAATGAGCAGTTCTTC.

CDR3 DNA: TGCGCCAGCAGCTTGGGTGGCGGGGTCACCTACAATGAGCAGTTCTTC. Its translation: CASSLGGGVTYNEQFF. The chain links TRBV5-1 to TRBJ2-1; D may be TRBD2 (6 bases). Germline CDR1 and CDR2: SGHRS and YFSETQ. CDR3 length: 16 amino acids. With 0 bases removed from V and 2 bases from J, the gap between germline ends came to 12 bases.